This T cell receptor beta chain was sequenced in a study of T cell repertoires and HLA-DP antigens. Study-level background: Alloantigens: one with one groove difference and one with around 9 differences versus self.

Details on this clone: As yet, its antigen is unknown.

Broader study findings: Pre-culture clonality, roughly 0.04, was far below sorted CD137+ clonality of around 0.38. Clones undetected before culture averaged approximately 35% against one allele and about 50% against the other.

The PCR primers covered 54 TRBV and 13 TRBJ segments. TCRdb's table, derived via immunoSEQ multiplex PCR, lists solely in-frame clones and lacks some. The repertoire has roughly 110,000 clones, over 90% of them found once; the top ten carry approximately 0.25%. Trimming cost V 8 bases and J 4 bases; bases outside gene matches: 18. The length of the CDR3 is 17 residues. Looked up from germline, CDR1 is ENHRY and CDR2 is SYGVKD. This rearrangement joins TRBV10-3 to TRBJ2-3; TRBD1 matches 7 bases. This sequence originates from a woman under 30 in good health and CMV-seronegative. Sequencing used CD4+ T cells from PBMCs. DNA of the CDR3: TGTGCCATCGAGGACAGGCAGGGACGGGATTGGCCAGATACGCAGTATTTT. Residues: CAIEDRQGRDWPDTQYF.